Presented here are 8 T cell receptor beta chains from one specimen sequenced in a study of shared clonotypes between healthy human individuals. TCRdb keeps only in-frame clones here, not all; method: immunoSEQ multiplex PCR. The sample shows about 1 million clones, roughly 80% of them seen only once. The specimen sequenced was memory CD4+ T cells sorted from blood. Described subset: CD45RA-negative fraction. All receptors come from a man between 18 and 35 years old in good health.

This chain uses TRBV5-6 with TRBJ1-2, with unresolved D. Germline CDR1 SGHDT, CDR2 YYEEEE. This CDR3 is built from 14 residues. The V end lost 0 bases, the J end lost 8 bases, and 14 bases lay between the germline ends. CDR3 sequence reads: CASSLGTPRRGYTF. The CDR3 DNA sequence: TGTGCCAGCAGCTTGGGTACGCCAAGGCGCGGCTACACCTTC.

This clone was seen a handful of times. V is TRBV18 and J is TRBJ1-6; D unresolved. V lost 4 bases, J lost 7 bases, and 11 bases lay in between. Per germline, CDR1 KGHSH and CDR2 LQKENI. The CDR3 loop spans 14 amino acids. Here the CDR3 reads CASSREGANSPLHF. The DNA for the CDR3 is TGTGCCAGCTCACGAGAAGGCGCAAATTCACCCCTCCACTTT.

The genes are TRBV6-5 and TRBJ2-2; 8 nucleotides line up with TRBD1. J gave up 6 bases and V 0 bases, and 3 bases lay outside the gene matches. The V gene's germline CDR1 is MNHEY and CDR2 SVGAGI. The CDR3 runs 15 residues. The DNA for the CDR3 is TGTGCCAGCAGTTACTCTGGACAGGGTGCCGGGGAGCTGTTTTTT. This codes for CASSYSGQGAGELFF.

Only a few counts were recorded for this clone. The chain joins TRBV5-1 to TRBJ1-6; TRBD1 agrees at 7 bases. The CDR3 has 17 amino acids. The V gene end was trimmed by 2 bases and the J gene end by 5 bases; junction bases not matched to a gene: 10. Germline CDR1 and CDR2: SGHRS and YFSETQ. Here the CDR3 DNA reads TGCGCCAGCAGCTTAACCAGCGGGGGACAGAATAATTCACCCCTCCACTTT. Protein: CASSLTSGGQNNSPLHF. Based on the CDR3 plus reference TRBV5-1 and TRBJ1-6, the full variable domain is KAGVTQTPRYLIKTRGQQVTLSCSPISGHRSVSWYQQTPGQGLQFLFEYFSETQRNKGNFPGRFSGRQFSNSRSEMNVSTLELGDSALYLCASSLTSGGQNNSPLHFGNGTRLTVT.

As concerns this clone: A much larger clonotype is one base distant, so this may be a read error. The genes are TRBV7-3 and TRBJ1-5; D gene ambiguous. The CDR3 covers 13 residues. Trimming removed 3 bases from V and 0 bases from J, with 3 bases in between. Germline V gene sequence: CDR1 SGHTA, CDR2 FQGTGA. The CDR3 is CASSFDSNQPQHF. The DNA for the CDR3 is TGTGCCAGCAGCTTTGATAGCAATCAGCCCCAGCATTTT.

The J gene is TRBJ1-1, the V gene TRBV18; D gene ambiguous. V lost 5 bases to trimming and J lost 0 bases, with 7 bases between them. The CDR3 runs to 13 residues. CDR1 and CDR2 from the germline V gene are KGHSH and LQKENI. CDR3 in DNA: TGTGCCAGCTCAGCATCGGTGAACACTGAAGCTTTCTTT. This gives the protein CASSASVNTEAFF.

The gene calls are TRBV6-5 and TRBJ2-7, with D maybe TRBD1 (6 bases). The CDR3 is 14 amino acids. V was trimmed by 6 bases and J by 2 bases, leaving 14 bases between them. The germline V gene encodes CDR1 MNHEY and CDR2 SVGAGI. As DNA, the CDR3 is TGTGCCAGCAGCCCAGCCGGGACAACCTACGAGCAGTACTTC. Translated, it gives CASSPAGTTYEQYF.

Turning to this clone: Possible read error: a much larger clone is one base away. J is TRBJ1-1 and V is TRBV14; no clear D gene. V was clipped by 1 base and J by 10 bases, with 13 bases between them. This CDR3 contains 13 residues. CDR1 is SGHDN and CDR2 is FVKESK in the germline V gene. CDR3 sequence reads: CASSQGGRGSAFF. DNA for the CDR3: TGTGCCAGCAGCCAAGGTGGACGGGGATCAGCTTTCTTT.